The 16 T cell receptor beta chains below were found in one sample sequenced in a study of T cell changes during pregnancy in multiple sclerosis. Using immunoSEQ multiplex PCR, the repertoire was profiled, and TCRdb retains in-frame clones only, with some absent. The sample lists about 24,000 clones, about nine tenths occurring once. The material sequenced was CD8+ T cells from peripheral blood mononuclear cells, taken in the first trimester of pregnancy. Source of these receptors: a female donor in good health, enrolled as a control in a pregnancy study.

V and J are TRBV5-4 and TRBJ2-5; D unresolved. The CDR3 contains 13 residues. Germline values: CDR1 SGHNT, CDR2 YYREEE (reference sequence). The ends were cut back, 0 bases at V and 2 bases at J, with 5 bases in the middle. The CDR3 here is CASSLERQETQYF. The CDR3, as DNA: TGTGCCAGCAGCTTGGAGAGACAAGAGACCCAGTACTTC.

The count of this clone is one. The chain is built from TRBV9 and TRBJ1-4; D might be TRBD1 (5 bases). The CDR3 runs to 15 residues. Germline CDR1 is SGDLS and CDR2 is YYNGEE. V was shortened by 0 bases and J by 0 bases, with 6 bases between the two germline ends. The CDR3 region is CASSVAGATNEKLFF. The DNA for the CDR3 is TGTGCCAGCAGCGTAGCGGGGGCAACTAATGAAAAACTGTTTTTT.

The J gene is TRBJ2-2, the V gene TRBV4-1; 7 nucleotides line up with TRBD1. The V gene end was trimmed by 4 bases and the J gene end by 9 bases; junction bases not matched to a gene: 2. The CDR3 is 12 amino acids. CDR1 is MGHRA and CDR2 is YSYEKL in the germline V gene. CDR3 in DNA: TGCGCCAGCAGCCTCAGGGGGAGGGAGCTGTTTTTT. Residues: CASSLRGRELFF.

V is TRBV30 and J is TRBJ1-3; maybe TRBD1 (5 bases). Germline V gives CDR1 GTSNPN, CDR2 SVGIG (reference sequence). Trimming shortened V by 5 bases and J by 4 bases, and 15 bases separated the two germline ends. The CDR3 has 14 amino acids. The DNA for the CDR3 is TGTGCCTGGGGCCCCGGGGGATCGGGAAACACCATATATTTT. It codes for CAWGPGGSGNTIYF.

The chain links TRBV7-9 to TRBJ2-1; 12 positions match TRBD2. Per the germline V gene, CDR1 is SEHNR and CDR2 is FQNEAQ (reference sequence). The CDR3 is 15 residues long. V was clipped by 4 bases and J by 7 bases; unmatched bases: 5. CDR3 loop: CASSSAGTSGNEQFF. The DNA of the CDR3 is TGTGCCAGCAGCTCGGCCGGGACTAGCGGGAATGAGCAGTTCTTC.

The chain is built from TRBV2 and TRBJ2-5; TRBD1 agrees at 10 bases. The CDR3 covers 17 residues. V trimming: 4 bases; J trimming: 1 base; junction bases outside the gene matches: 9. Looked up from germline, CDR1 is SNHLY and CDR2 is FYNNEI. DNA of the CDR3: TGTGCCAGCAGTGGTCGGACAGGGGGTATCATCCAAGAGACCCAGTACTTC. Protein product: CASSGRTGGIIQETQYF. Full variable domain (missing parts from reference TRBV2 and TRBJ2-5): EPEVTQTPSHQVTQMGQEVILRCVPISNHLYFYWYRQILGQKVEFLVSFYNNEISEKSEIFDDQFSVERPDGSNFTLKIRSTKLEDSAMYFCASSGRTGGIIQETQYFGPGTRLLVL.

This clone showed up just once. The rearrangement links TRBV28 to TRBJ2-1, with 12 bases matching TRBD2. The CDR3 runs to 20 residues. Germline CDR1 MDHEN, CDR2 SYDVKM. J was trimmed by 0 bases and V by 3 bases; bases with no gene match: 12. The CDR3 region is CASSFSLYGLAGSSYNEQFF. In DNA, the CDR3 is TGTGCCAGCAGTTTCTCCCTTTATGGACTAGCGGGGTCCTCCTACAATGAGCAGTTCTTC.

This CDR3 is CASSLSGYGYTF. CDR3 nucleotide sequence: TGTGCCAGCAGCTTAAGCGGATATGGCTACACCTTC. The chain has TRBV5-6 and TRBJ1-2; no clear D gene. This CDR3 region has 12 residues. CDR1 and CDR2 (germline): SGHDT, YYEEEE. The V end was cut by 2 bases, the J end by 5 bases, with 7 bases between.

The chain couples TRBV25-1 to TRBJ1-6, with 7 bases fitting TRBD1. CDR1 MGHDK and CDR2 SYGVNS come from the germline V gene. V lost 2 bases to trimming and J lost 8 bases; unmatched junction nucleotides: 12. This CDR3 is built from 17 residues. The CDR3 region is CASSEGGLGTGDSPLHF. The CDR3 region has the DNA TGTGCCAGCAGTGAAGGGGGGTTAGGTACAGGGGATTCACCCCTCCACTTT.

This clone was detected a few times. The chain's CDR3 is CASSQVWEGNTEAFF. As DNA, the CDR3 is TGCGCCAGCAGCCAAGTGTGGGAGGGGAACACTGAAGCTTTCTTT. The chain combines TRBV4-3 with TRBJ1-1, with D unresolved. The CDR3 extends over 15 amino acids. Trimming pared 1 base from V and 1 base from J, leaving 10 bases between. Germline lookup yields CDR1 LGHNA and CDR2 YSLEER.

The sample holds a few counts of this clone. This rearrangement joins TRBV2 to TRBJ2-5; 12 nucleotides align to TRBD2. Germline V lookup: CDR1 SNHLY, CDR2 FYNNEI. The length of the CDR3 is 15 residues. V shed 6 bases and J 3 bases; nucleotides not matched to a gene: 5. The CDR3 loop is CASRSLAGGKETQYF. In DNA, the CDR3 is TGTGCCAGCAGATCGCTAGCGGGGGGGAAAGAGACCCAGTACTTC.

CDR3 DNA: TGCGCCAGCAGCCAAGAAGGAGGACTGGGTAACACTGAAGCTTTCTTT. Translation: CASSQEGGLGNTEAFF. The genes are TRBV4-1 and TRBJ1-1; D gene ambiguous. V was cut by 0 bases and J by 2 bases, with 13 bases left in between. The CDR3 consists of 16 residues. CDR1 and CDR2 from the germline V gene are MGHRA and YSYEKL.

The genes are TRBV27 and TRBJ2-1; TRBD2 agrees at 11 bases. Germline CDR1 MNHEY, CDR2 SMNVEV (reference sequence). J lost 0 bases, V lost 6 bases, and 13 bases had no gene match. The CDR3 contains 19 residues. CDR3 bases: TGTGCCAGCAGCCTTAGCGGGGGGGTCTTGGTGAGCTCCTACAATGAGCAGTTCTTC. As protein: CASSLSGGVLVSSYNEQFF.

J is TRBJ1-5 and V is TRBV4-3; D ambiguous. Germline assignment: CDR1 LGHNA and CDR2 YSLEER. CDR3 length equals 16 residues. The V and J ends lost 0 bases and 2 bases respectively, with 11 bases between them. This CDR3 is CASSQDVAGGNQPQHF. The CDR3 bases are TGCGCCAGCAGCCAAGATGTCGCGGGCGGCAATCAGCCCCAGCATTTT.

The genes are TRBV6-1 and TRBJ1-2, with no clear D. The CDR3 length is 13 residues. Germline lookup yields CDR1 MNHNS and CDR2 SASEGT. The V end lost 3 bases, the J end lost 5 bases, and 10 bases lay between the germline ends. The CDR3 spells CASSDSPGYGYTF. The CDR3 region has the DNA TGTGCCAGCAGTGACTCCCCCGGTTATGGCTACACCTTC.

The chain couples TRBV5-1 to TRBJ2-2; D ambiguous. Germline-derived CDR1 and CDR2 are SGHRS and YFSETQ. The V end was cut by 2 bases, the J end by 6 bases, with 5 bases between. CDR3 size: 12 residues. CDR3 in amino acids: CASSFSSGELFF. Written as DNA, the CDR3 is TGCGCCAGCAGCTTTAGCTCCGGGGAGCTGTTTTTT. The complete variable domain, with remaining parts taken from reference TRBV5-1 and TRBJ2-2, reads KAGVTQTPRYLIKTRGQQVTLSCSPISGHRSVSWYQQTPGQGLQFLFEYFSETQRNKGNFPGRFSGRQFSNSRSEMNVSTLELGDSALYLCASSFSSGELFFGEGSRLTVL.